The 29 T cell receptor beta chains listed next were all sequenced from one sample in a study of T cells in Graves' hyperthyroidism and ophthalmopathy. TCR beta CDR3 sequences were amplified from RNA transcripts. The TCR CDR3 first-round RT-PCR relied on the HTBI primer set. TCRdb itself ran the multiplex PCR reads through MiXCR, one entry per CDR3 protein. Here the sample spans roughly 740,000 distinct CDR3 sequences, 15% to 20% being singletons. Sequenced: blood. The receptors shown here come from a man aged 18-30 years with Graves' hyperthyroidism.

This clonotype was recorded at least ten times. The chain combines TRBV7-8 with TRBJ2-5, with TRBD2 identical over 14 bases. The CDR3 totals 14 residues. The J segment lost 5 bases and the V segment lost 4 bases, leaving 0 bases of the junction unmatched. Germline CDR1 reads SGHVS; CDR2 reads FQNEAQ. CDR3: CASSWTSGGETQYF. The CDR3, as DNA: TGTGCCAGCAGCTGGACTAGCGGGGGGGAGACCCAGTACTTC.

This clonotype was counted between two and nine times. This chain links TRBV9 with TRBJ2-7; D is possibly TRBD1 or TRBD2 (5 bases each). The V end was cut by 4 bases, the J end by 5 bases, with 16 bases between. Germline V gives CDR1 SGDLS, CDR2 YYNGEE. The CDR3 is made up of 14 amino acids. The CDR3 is CASSPRGGNHEQYF. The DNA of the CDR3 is TGTGCCAGCAGCCCCCGGGGCGGTAATCACGAGCAGTACTTC.

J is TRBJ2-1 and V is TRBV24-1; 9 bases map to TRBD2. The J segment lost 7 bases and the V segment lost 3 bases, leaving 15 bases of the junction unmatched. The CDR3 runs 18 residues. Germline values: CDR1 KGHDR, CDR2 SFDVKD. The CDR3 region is CATSDPRRREGRKNEQFF. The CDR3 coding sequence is TGTGCCACCAGTGATCCCCGGAGGCGGGAGGGCCGTAAAAATGAGCAGTTCTTC.

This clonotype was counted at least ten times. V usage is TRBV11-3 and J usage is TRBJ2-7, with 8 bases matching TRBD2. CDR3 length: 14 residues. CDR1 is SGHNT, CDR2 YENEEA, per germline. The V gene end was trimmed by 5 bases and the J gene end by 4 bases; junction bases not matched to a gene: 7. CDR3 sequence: CASSPLAAVYEQYF. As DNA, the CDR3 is TGTGCCAGCAGCCCACTAGCGGCAGTATACGAGCAGTACTTC.

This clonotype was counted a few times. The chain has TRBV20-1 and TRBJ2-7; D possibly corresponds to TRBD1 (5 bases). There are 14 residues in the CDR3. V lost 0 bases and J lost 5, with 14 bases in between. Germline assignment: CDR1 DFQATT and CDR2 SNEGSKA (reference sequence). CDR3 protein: CSARDLAGLNEQYF. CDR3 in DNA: TGCAGTGCTAGAGATCTGGCAGGGCTCAACGAGCAGTACTTC.

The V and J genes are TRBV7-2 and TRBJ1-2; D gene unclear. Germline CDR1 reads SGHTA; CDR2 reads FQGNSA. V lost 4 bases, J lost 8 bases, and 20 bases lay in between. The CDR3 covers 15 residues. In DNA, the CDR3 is TGTGCCAGCAGCTCAGAATCAAAAGGGCGAAACGGCTACACCTTC. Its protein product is CASSSESKGRNGYTF.

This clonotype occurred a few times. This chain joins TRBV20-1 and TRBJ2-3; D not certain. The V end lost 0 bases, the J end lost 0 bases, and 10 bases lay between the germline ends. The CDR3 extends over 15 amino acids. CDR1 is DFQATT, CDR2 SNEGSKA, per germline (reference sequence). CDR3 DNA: TGCAGTGCTAGAGAGGACGGAATTAGCACAGATACGCAGTATTTT. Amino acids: CSAREDGISTDTQYF.

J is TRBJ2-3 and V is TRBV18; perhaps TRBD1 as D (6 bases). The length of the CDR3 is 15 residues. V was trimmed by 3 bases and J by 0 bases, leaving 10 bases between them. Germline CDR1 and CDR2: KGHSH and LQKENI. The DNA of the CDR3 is TGTGCCAGCTCACCTACAGGGATAAGCACAGATACGCAGTATTTT. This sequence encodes CASSPTGISTDTQYF.

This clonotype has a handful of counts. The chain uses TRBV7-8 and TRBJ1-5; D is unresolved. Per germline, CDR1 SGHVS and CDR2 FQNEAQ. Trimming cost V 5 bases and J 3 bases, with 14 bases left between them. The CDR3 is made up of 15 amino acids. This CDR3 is CASSPRGRTNQPQHF. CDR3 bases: TGTGCCAGCAGCCCCCGAGGCAGGACCAATCAGCCCCAGCATTTT.

The CDR3 DNA sequence: TGCAGTGCACCGACTACAGGGACGAACACTGAAGCTTTCTTT. This gives the protein CSAPTTGTNTEAFF. This sequence joins TRBV20-1 and TRBJ1-1; tentative D call: TRBD1 (6 bases). The CDR3 loop spans 14 amino acids. Germline assignment: CDR1 DFQATT and CDR2 SNEGSKA (reference sequence). The V and J ends lost 6 bases and 1 base respectively, with 15 bases between them.

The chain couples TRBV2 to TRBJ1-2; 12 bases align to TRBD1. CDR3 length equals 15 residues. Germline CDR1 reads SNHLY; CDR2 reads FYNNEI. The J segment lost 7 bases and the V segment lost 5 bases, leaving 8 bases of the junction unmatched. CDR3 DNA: TGTGCCAGCAGTAAACCGGGACAGGGGGCTCGTGGCTACACCTTC. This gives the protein CASSKPGQGARGYTF.

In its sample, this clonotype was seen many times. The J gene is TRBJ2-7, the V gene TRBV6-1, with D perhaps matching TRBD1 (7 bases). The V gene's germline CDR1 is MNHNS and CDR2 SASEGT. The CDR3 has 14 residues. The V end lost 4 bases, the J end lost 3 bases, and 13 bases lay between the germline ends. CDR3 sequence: CASSVSGGNYEQYF. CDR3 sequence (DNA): TGTGCCAGCAGTGTTTCAGGGGGGAACTACGAGCAGTACTTC.

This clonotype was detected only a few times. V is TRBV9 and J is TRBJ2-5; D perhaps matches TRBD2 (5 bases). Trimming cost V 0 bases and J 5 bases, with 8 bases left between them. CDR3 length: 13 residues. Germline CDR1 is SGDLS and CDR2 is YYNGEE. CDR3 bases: TGTGCCAGCAGCGTAGAAAGGGAGGAGACCCAGTACTTC. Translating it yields CASSVEREETQYF.

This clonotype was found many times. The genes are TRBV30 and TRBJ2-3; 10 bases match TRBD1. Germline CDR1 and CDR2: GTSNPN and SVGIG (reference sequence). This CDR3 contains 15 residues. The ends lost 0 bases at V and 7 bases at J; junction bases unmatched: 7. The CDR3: CAWSVRRDRGNTQYF. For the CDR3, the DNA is TGTGCCTGGAGTGTACGTAGGGACAGGGGTAATACGCAGTATTTT.

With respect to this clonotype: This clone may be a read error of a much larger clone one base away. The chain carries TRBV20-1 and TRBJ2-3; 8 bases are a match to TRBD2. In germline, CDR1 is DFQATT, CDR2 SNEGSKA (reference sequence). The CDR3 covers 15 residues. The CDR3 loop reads CGAGTLAGFTDTQYF. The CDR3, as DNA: TGCGGTGCGGGGACTCTAGCGGGTTTCACAGATACGCAGTATTTT.

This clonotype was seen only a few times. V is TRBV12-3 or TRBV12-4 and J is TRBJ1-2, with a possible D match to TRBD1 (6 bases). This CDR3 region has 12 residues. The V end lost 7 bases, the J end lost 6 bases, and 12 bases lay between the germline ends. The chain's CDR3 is CASTHGGDGYTF. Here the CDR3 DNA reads TGTGCCAGCACCCACGGGGGCGATGGCTACACCTTC.

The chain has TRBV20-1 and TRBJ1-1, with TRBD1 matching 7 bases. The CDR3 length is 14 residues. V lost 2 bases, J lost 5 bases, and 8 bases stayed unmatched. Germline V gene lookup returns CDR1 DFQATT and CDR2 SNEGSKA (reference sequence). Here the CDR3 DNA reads TGCAGTGCTAGATCCCTGACAGGGTGGACTGAAGCTTTCTTT. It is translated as CSARSLTGWTEAFF.

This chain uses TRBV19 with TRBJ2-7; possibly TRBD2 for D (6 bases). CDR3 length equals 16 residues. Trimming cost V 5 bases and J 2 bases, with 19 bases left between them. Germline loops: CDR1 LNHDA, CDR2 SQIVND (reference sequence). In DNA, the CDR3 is TGTGCCAGTAGTCCGCGGGGCCGGACGCGGACCTACGAGCAGTACTTC. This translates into CASSPRGRTRTYEQYF. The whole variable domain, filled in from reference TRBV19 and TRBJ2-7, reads DGGITQSPKYLFRKEGQNVTLSCEQNLNHDAMYWYRQDPGQGLRLIYYSQIVNDFQKGDIAEGYSVSREKKESFPLTVTSAQKNPTAFYLCASSPRGRTRTYEQYFGPGTRLTVT.

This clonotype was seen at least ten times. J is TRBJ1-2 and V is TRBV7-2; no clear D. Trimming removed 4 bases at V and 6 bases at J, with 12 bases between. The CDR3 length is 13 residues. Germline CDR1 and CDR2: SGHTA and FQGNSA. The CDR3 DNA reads TGTGCCAGCAGCTCTGCGGTGTCCGATGGCTACACCTTC. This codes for CASSSAVSDGYTF.

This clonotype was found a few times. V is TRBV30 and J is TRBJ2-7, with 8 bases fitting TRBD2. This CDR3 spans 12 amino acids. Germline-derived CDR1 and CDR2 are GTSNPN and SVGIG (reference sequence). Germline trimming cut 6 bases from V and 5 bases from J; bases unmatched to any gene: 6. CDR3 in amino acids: CACSGGYNEQYF. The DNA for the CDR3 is TGTGCCTGCAGCGGGGGTTACAACGAGCAGTACTTC. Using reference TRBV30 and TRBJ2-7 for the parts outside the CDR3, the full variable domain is SQTIHQWPATLVQPVGSPLSLECTVEGTSNPNLYWYRQAAGRGLQLLFYSVGIGQISSEVPQNLSASRPQDRQFILSSKKLLLSDSGFYLCACSGGYNEQYFGPGTRLTVT.

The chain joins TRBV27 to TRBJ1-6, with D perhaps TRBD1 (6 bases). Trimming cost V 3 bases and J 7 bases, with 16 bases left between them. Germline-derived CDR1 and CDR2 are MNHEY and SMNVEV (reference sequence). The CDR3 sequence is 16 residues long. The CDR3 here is CASSLGTLPRNSPLHF. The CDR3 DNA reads TGTGCCAGCAGTTTGGGGACACTGCCGAGGAATTCACCCCTCCACTTT.

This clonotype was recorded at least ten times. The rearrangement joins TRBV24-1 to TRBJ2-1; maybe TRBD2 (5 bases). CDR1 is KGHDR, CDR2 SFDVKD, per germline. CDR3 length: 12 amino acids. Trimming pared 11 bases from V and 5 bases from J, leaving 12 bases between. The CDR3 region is CASPKRDNEQFF. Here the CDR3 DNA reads TGTGCCAGCCCGAAGAGGGACAATGAGCAGTTCTTC.

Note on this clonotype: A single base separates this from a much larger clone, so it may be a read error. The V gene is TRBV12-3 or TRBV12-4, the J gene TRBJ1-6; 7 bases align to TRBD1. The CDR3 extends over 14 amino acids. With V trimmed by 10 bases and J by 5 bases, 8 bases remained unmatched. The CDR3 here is CANRKQGNNSPLHF. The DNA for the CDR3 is TGTGCCAACAGAAAACAGGGGAATAATTCACCCCTCCACTTT.

CDR3: CASSPAPPGTSGPQQFF. CDR3 in DNA: TGTGCCAGCAGTCCAGCGCCACCCGGGACTAGCGGGCCTCAGCAGTTCTTC. The rearrangement uses TRBV7-9 and TRBJ2-1; 12 bases are shared with TRBD2. The CDR3 extends over 17 amino acids. V trimming: 6 bases; J trimming: 11 bases; junction bases outside the gene matches: 17. Germline loops: CDR1 SEHNR, CDR2 FQNEAQ (reference sequence).

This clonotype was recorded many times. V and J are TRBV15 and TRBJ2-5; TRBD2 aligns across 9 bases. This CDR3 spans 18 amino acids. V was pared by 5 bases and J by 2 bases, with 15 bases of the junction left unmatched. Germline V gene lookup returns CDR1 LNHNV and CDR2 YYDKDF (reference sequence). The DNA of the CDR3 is TGTGCCACCAGCCTCCGAACATGGTCTAGCGGGACTCAAGAGACCCAGTACTTC. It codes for CATSLRTWSSGTQETQYF.

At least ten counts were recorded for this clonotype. The CDR3 nucleotides are TGTGCCAGCAGCTGGGGGGGACTAGCGGAAGAGACCCAGTACTTC. Protein product: CASSWGGLAEETQYF. The rearrangement joins TRBV7-9 to TRBJ2-5; 11 bases align to TRBD2. V was clipped by 4 bases and J by 3 bases; unmatched bases: 4. The germline V gene encodes CDR1 SEHNR and CDR2 FQNEAQ (reference sequence). This CDR3 has 15 residues.

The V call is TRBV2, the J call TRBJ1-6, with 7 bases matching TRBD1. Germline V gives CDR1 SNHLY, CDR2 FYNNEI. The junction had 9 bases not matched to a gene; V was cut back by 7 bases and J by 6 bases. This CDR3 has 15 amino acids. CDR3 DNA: TGTGCCAGCAACGACCGGACAGGACGTAATTCACCCCTCCACTTT. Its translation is CASNDRTGRNSPLHF.

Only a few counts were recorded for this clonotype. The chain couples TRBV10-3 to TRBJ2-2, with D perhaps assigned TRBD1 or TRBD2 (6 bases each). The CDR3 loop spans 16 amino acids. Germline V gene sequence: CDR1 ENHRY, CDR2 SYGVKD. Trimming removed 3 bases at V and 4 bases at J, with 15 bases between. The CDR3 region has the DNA TGTGCCATCAGTGACTGGAGGGGGTCGGGCACCGGGGAGCTGTTTTTT. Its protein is CAISDWRGSGTGELFF.

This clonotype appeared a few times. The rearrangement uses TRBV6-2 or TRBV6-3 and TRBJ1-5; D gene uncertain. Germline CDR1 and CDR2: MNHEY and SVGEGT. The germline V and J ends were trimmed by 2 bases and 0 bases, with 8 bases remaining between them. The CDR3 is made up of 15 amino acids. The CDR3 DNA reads TGTGCCAGCAGTTACGGACCCGGTAGCAATCAGCCCCAGCATTTT. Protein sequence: CASSYGPGSNQPQHF.